This T cell receptor beta chain was found in a study of T cell responses to AZD1222 COVID-19 vaccine. Study-wide findings and caveats: Baseline testing showed seropositivity in only six AZD1222 recipients.

Trimming at V came to 8 bases and at J to 2 bases, leaving 12 bases not matched to a gene. The CDR3 loop spans 14 amino acids. CDR1 is GTSNPN, CDR2 SVGIG, per germline (reference sequence). Profiling relied on immunoSEQ multiplex PCR, and the TCRdb table lists in-frame clones only, not all of them. Of about 110,000 clones in the sample, 89% are singletons; the top ten hold around 45%. Comment on this clone: Its antigen is not known.

The chain has TRBV30 and TRBJ2-7; TRBD2 matches 7 bases. The sample was peripheral blood, taken 28 days after the second AZD1222 dose. The clonotype originates from an adult who received the AZD1222 COVID-19 vaccine. The CDR3 sequence: CALAPRGDTYEQYF. CDR3 DNA: TGTGCCCTAGCCCCTCGGGGGGATACCTACGAGCAGTACTTC.